The sequence of this T cell receptor beta chain was determined in a study of cytomegalovirus exposure and HLA in healthy donors. Amplification used 60 Vbeta primers and 13 Jbeta primers. TCRdb keeps only in-frame clones here, not all; method: immunoSEQ multiplex PCR. The table shows fewer than 200,000 clones, with 70% to 90% occurring only once. The CDR3 is made up of 13 amino acids. Regarding this clone: Since a much larger clone is just one base distant, this may be a read error.

The chain combines TRBV21-1 with TRBJ1-1; the D call in the table, TRBD1, was not verified against the DNA. TRBV21-1 is listed as a pseudogene. This TCR came from a woman in her twenties or thirties in good health and CMV-seronegative. Sample: PBMCs. In DNA form, the CDR3 reads TGTGCCAGCAGCCTGACAGTGAACACTGAAGCTTTCTTT. Translation gives CASSLTVNTEAFF.